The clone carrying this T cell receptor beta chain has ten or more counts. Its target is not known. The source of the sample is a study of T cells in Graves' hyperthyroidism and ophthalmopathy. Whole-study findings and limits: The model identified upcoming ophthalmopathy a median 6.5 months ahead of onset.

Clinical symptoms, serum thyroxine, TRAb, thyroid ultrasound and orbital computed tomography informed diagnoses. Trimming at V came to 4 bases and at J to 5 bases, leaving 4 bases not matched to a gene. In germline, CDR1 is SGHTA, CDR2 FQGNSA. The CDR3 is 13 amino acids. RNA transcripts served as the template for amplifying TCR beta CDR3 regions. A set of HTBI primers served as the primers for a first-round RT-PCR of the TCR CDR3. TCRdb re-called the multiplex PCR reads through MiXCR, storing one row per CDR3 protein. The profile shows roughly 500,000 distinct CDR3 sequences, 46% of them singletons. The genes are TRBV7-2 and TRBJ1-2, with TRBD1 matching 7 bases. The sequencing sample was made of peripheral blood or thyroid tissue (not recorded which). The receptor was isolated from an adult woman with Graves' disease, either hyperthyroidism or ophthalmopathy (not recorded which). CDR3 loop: CASSSGQFYGYTF. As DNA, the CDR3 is TGTGCCAGCAGCTCGGGACAGTTTTATGGCTACACCTTC.